These T cell receptor beta chains were read from a single sample in a study of glioma-infiltrating T cells. Each CDR3 protein gets one entry after TCRdb re-called the multiplex PCR reads with MiXCR. Found here are more than 95,000 distinct CDR3 sequences, 25% to 35% of them singletons; the top ten hold approximately 43%. Sequences were obtained from glioma tissue, nonneoplastic brain tissue, or PBMCs (not recorded which). All receptors derive from a human donor with low-grade glioma or glioblastoma, undergoing nonglioma brain surgery, or in good health (not recorded which). CDR3s include the opening cysteine and the closing phenylalanine or tryptophan. A D gene is named only where the DNA matches it firmly. The size of a clone is reported for some rows only, either as once, few or many, or as a class for expanded clones.

V gene,clone size,D gene,J gene,CDR3 DNA,CDR3 protein
TRBV7-6,few,TRBD2,TRBJ2-5,TGTGCCAGCAGCTTAGCGGGACTAATGGAGACCCAGTACTTC,CASSLAGLMETQYF
TRBV9,-,-,TRBJ1-6,TGTGCCAGCAGCGTAGCTAGAGATCGTAATTCACCCCTCCACTTT,CASSVARDRNSPLHF
TRBV7-2,-,-,TRBJ1-2,TGTGCCAGCAGCTTAGCGCCCCCGGAAAGTGGCTATGGCTACACCTTC,CASSLAPPESGYGYTF
TRBV2,once,TRBD2,TRBJ2-3,TGTGCCAGCAGTGCCTCACACGGGGCTAGCGGTTTTGAGACAGATACGCAGTATTTT,CASSASHGASGFETDTQYF
TRBV7-3,-,-,TRBJ2-3,TGTGCCAGCAGCTTATCGGGGGCCCGCACAGATACGCAGTATTTT,CASSLSGARTDTQYF
TRBV3-1,many,-,TRBJ1-1,TGTGCCAGCAGCCAAACAATGAACACTGAAGCTTTCTTT,CASSQTMNTEAFF
TRBV27,many,TRBD2,TRBJ2-5,TGTGCCAGCAGTTTATGGGGGAGGGGAGAGACCCAGTACTTC,CASSLWGRGETQYF
TRBV28,many,-,TRBJ1-1,TGTGCCAGCAGTTCCCCGAACACTGAAGCTTTCTTT,CASSSPNTEAFF
TRBV4-1,-,-,TRBJ2-7,TGCGCCAGCAGCCAAGAAAACGGGTACTACGAGCAGTACTTC,CASSQENGYYEQYF
TRBV20-1,many,TRBD2,TRBJ2-3,TGCAGTGCTTTTCTAGCGGGGGTGATCACAGATACGCAGTATTTT,CSAFLAGVITDTQYF
TRBV14,few,-,TRBJ1-3,TGTGCCAGCAGCCGAGGTGGGCGGTTCCACTCTGGAAACACCATATATTTT,CASSRGGRFHSGNTIYF
TRBV30,-,TRBD1,TRBJ1-1,TGTGCCTGGAGACAGGGGGGTTGGCAGCGAGACAGGAACACTGAAGCTTTCTTT,CAWRQGGWQRDRNTEAFF
TRBV7-9,few,-,TRBJ1-3,TGTGCCAGCAGCTTAAACGGCGCCTCTGGAAACACCATATATTTT,CASSLNGASGNTIYF
TRBV7-2,-,-,TRBJ1-6,TGTGCCAGCAGCTTAGCGCTCGGGGTTAGGAATCCACCCCTCCACTTT,CASSLALGVRNPPLHF
TRBV9,-,-,TRBJ2-7,TGTGCCAGCAGCGCCCACAGGGAATCAGGGGCCTACGAGCAGTACTTC,CASSAHRESGAYEQYF
TRBV20-1,many,-,TRBJ1-1,TGCAGTGCTGATACGGGGTGGACTGAAGCTTTCTTT,CSADTGWTEAFF
TRBV6-1,many,-,TRBJ1-6,TGTGCCATATTAAGTTCGACGGACACATCTCGGTCACCCCTCCACTTT,CAILSSTDTSRSPLHF
TRBV2,few,-,TRBJ2-6,TGTGCCAGCAGCTTTGACTCTGGGGCCAACGTCCTGACTTTC,CASSFDSGANVLTF
TRBV12-3/TRBV12-4,few,-,TRBJ2-7,TGTGCCAGCAATTCCGGGACCCGCCCCTACGAGCAGTACTTC,CASNSGTRPYEQYF
TRBV20-1,many,-,TRBJ2-5,TGCAGTGCTAGAGATCGGGGGACCCAGTACTTC,CSARDRGTQYF
TRBV11-2,-,-,TRBJ1-1,TGTGCCAGCAGCCCCCACAGGGTTTCCCCTAAAGCTTTCTTT,CASSPHRVSPKAFF
TRBV27,many,TRBD1,TRBJ2-7,TGTGCCAGCAGTTTCGGACAGGGGGTAGGCGAGCAGTACTTC,CASSFGQGVGEQYF
TRBV20-1,-,-,TRBJ2-3,TGCAGTGATAGAGATAGAGGGGGGGACGATACGCAGTATTTT,CSDRDRGGDDTQYF
TRBV4-3,-,TRBD1,TRBJ1-6,TGCGCCAGCAGCCAAGAAAGTTCTAAGGGGGCAAAGAATTCACCCCTCCACTTT,CASSQESSKGAKNSPLHF
TRBV27,many,-,TRBJ1-6,TGTGCCAGCAGTAGCAACAGGAGAAATTCACCCCTCCACTTT,CASSSNRRNSPLHF
TRBV9,many,-,TRBJ2-7,TGTGCCAGCAGCGTAGCGGAAAGGATGGAGCAGTACTTC,CASSVAERMEQYF
TRBV20-1,-,-,TRBJ2-7,TGCAGTGCTGGTGGAGACTGCGAGCAGTCCTTC,CSAGGDCEQSF
TRBV7-9,few,TRBD2,TRBJ2-1,TGTGCCAGCAGCTTAGAGCGGGGGAACTACAATGAGCAGTTCTTC,CASSLERGNYNEQFF
TRBV12-3/TRBV12-4,-,-,TRBJ2-5,TGTGCCAGCAGTGCGACCGGGCAAGAGACCCAGTACTTC,CASSATGQETQYF
TRBV7-2,many,TRBD1,TRBJ2-7,TGTGCCAGCAGCCTATGGACAGGGGACGAGCAGTACTTC,CASSLWTGDEQYF
TRBV3-1,many,-,TRBJ1-5,TGTGCCAGCAGCCATCGGGATCAGCCCCAGCATTTT,CASSHRDQPQHF
TRBV6-1,-,TRBD1,TRBJ2-7,TGTGCCAGCACCCTCGTGCCGGAATCCGGGACAGGGTCCTACGAGCAGTACTTC,CASTLVPESGTGSYEQYF
TRBV3-1,-,-,TRBJ1-1,TGTGCCAGCGGAACTATGCTCAACACTGAAGCTTTCTTT,CASGTMLNTEAFF
TRBV20-1,many,-,TRBJ2-7,TGCAGTGCTAGAGTACCGGGTAAGGTATACGAGCAGTACTTC,CSARVPGKVYEQYF
TRBV19,many,-,TRBJ2-3,TGTGCCAGTAGTAACAACCTTGATACGCAGTATTTT,CASSNNLDTQYF
TRBV6-1,many,-,TRBJ2-3,TGTGCCAGCAGTGGGACAACCACAGATACGCAGTATTTT,CASSGTTTDTQYF
TRBV19,-,-,TRBJ2-7,TGTGCCAGCACGGACAGCACGTACGAGCAGTACTTC,CASTDSTYEQYF